Included here is one TCR beta chain sequence, with context. This record belongs to a study of CD8 T cells in ankylosing spondylitis. Making the TCR beta libraries involved quantitative 5'-RACE with molecular barcodes. TCRdb reprocessed the 5' RACE reads via MiXCR and lists one record per CDR3 protein. The sample includes around 150,000 distinct CDR3 sequences, roughly 6.6% of them seen just once. Germline assignment: CDR1 SNHLY and CDR2 FYNNEI. V lost 8 bases, J lost 2 bases, and 4 bases stayed unmatched. This CDR3 spans 14 amino acids. The clonotype comes from a female donor with ankylosing spondylitis or in good health (not recorded which). What was sequenced was blood, either unsorted or a sorted T cell fraction (not recorded which). J is TRBJ2-2 and V is TRBV2, with TRBD1 identical over 8 bases. CDR3 loop: CASVGQANTGELFF. Written as DNA, the CDR3 is TGTGCCAGCGTGGGACAGGCTAACACCGGGGAGCTGTTTTTT.